The 28 T cell receptor beta chains below come from one sample, sequenced in a study of T cells in Graves' hyperthyroidism and ophthalmopathy. RNA transcripts yielded amplified TCR beta CDR3 regions. The study used the HTBI primer set for a first-round RT-PCR of the TCR CDR3. A single record per CDR3 protein comes from TCRdb applying MiXCR to the multiplex PCR reads. The repertoire holds approximately 700,000 distinct CDR3 sequences, with about 15% as singletons. The material sequenced was blood. The receptors were gathered from a young man with Graves' hyperthyroidism.

The chain recombines TRBV28 with TRBJ2-5, with TRBD2 identical over 10 bases. V was clipped by 1 base and J by 1 base; unmatched bases: 3. The germline V gene encodes CDR1 MDHEN and CDR2 SYDVKM. This CDR3 is built from 16 residues. The CDR3 loop is CASSLFTSGAQETQYF. CDR3 in DNA: TGTGCCAGCAGTTTATTCACTAGCGGGGCCCAAGAGACCCAGTACTTC.

This clonotype was observed many times. V is TRBV2 and J is TRBJ1-5; D gene uncertain. V was cut by 3 bases and J by 10 bases, with 13 bases left in between. Germline CDR1 is SNHLY and CDR2 is FYNNEI. The CDR3 spans 13 residues. CDR3 nucleotide sequence: TGTGCCAGCAGTGAGAGATCGGCGTACCCCCAGCATTTT. Translation: CASSERSAYPQHF.

There are many counts of this clonotype. Being one base from a much bigger clone, this may be a read error. The chain uses TRBV7-3 and TRBJ2-1; 7 nucleotides match TRBD1. The germline V gene has CDR1 SGHTA and CDR2 FQGTGA. With 3 bases clipped from V and 0 bases from J, the junction kept 2 bases outside the gene matches. This CDR3 region has 15 residues. The CDR3 spells CASSFAGGSYNEQFF. In DNA form, the CDR3 reads TGTGCCAGCAGCTTCGCAGGGGGCTCCTACAATGAGCAGTTCTTC.

The chain carries TRBV7-2 and TRBJ1-6; D gene ambiguous. The germline gives CDR1 SGHTA, CDR2 FQGNSA. With 1 base removed from V and 8 bases from J, the gap between germline ends came to 12 bases. The CDR3 covers 15 residues. The DNA of the CDR3 is TGTGCCAGCAGCTTAGTGGGTCGCTTTTATTCACCCCTCCACTTT. Amino acids: CASSLVGRFYSPLHF.

Many counts were recorded for this clonotype. The CDR3 here is CASSSYKDTGELFF. Written as DNA, the CDR3 is TGTGCCAGCAGTTCCTATAAGGACACCGGGGAGCTGTTTTTT. The gene calls are TRBV28 and TRBJ2-2; D is ambiguous. Trimming took 4 bases from V and 3 from J, leaving 9 bases between them. The CDR3 length is 14 residues. From germline, CDR1 is MDHEN and CDR2 SYDVKM.

The rearrangement joins TRBV6-1 to TRBJ1-4; no definite D call. Trimming pared 6 bases from V and 10 bases from J, leaving 24 bases between. Germline V gene sequence: CDR1 MNHNS, CDR2 SASEGT. The length of the CDR3 is 16 residues. This CDR3 is CASSGSEGLSLGKLFF. DNA for the CDR3: TGTGCCAGCAGCGGTTCCGAAGGTTTATCTCTGGGAAAACTGTTTTTT.

This clonotype was seen ten or more times. The chain recombines TRBV11-1 with TRBJ2-7, with D perhaps TRBD2 (6 bases). V lost 5 bases, J lost 2 bases, and 13 bases lay in between. CDR3 length: 14 residues. CDR1 and CDR2 (germline): SGHAT, FQDESV (reference sequence). The CDR3 bases are TGTGCCAGCAGCCCCGGGAGTCGGGCCTACGAGCAGTACTTC. As protein: CASSPGSRAYEQYF.

This clonotype was counted ten times or more. The chain is built from TRBV18 and TRBJ1-1; D ambiguous. The V end was cut by 5 bases, the J end by 2 bases, with 9 bases between. This CDR3 has 13 amino acids. CDR1 KGHSH and CDR2 LQKENI come from the germline V gene. The chain's CDR3 is CASSRTENTEAFF. CDR3 nucleotides: TGTGCCAGCTCAAGGACGGAAAACACTGAAGCTTTCTTT. The complete variable domain, with remaining parts taken from reference TRBV18 and TRBJ1-1, reads NAGVMQNPRHLVRRRGQEARLRCSPMKGHSHVYWYRQLPEEGLKFMVYLQKENIIDESGMPKERFSAEFPKEGPSILRIQQVVRGDSAAYFCASSRTENTEAFFGQGTRLTVV.

This clonotype was seen at least ten times. The chain carries TRBV27 and TRBJ2-5; 12 nucleotides agree with TRBD2. The CDR3 loop spans 17 amino acids. The germline gives CDR1 MNHEY, CDR2 SMNVEV (reference sequence). V shed 4 bases and J 2 bases; nucleotides not matched to a gene: 8. The CDR3 spells CASSSSGRAPLQETQYF. As DNA, the CDR3 is TGTGCCAGCAGTTCTAGCGGGAGGGCCCCCCTACAAGAGACCCAGTACTTC.

The sample holds a few counts of this clonotype. The rearrangement links TRBV6-2 or TRBV6-3 to TRBJ2-5; 9 nucleotides match TRBD2. This CDR3 is built from 15 residues. Trimming cost V 2 bases and J 5 bases; bases outside gene matches: 6. Germline V gives CDR1 MNHEY, CDR2 SVGEGT. The CDR3 DNA reads TGTGCCAGCAGTTACATCGGCGGGAGGGCGGAGACCCAGTACTTC. Its translation is CASSYIGGRAETQYF.

The gene calls are TRBV5-6 and TRBJ2-7; D uncertain. V was trimmed by 4 bases and J by 3 bases, leaving 11 bases between them. CDR1 is SGHDT, CDR2 YYEEEE, per germline. The CDR3 spans 13 residues. For the CDR3, the DNA is TGTGCCAGCAGCCTAAGCTCGGACTACGAGCAGTACTTC. Protein: CASSLSSDYEQYF.

This clonotype showed up many times. The chain joins TRBV30 to TRBJ2-3; the D gene is possibly TRBD2 (5 bases). There are 11 residues in the CDR3. V was pared by 3 bases and J by 6 bases, with 7 bases between. Germline CDR1 GTSNPN, CDR2 SVGIG (reference sequence). The CDR3 bases are TGTGCCTGGAGGGAGGAGGATACGCAGTATTTT. Translation: CAWREEDTQYF.

This clonotype was seen repeatedly, ten times or more. The chain uses TRBV28 and TRBJ2-3, with D perhaps matching TRBD1 (6 bases). The CDR3 totals 14 residues. CDR1 and CDR2 (germline): MDHEN, SYDVKM. Trimming took off 3 bases at V and 5 bases at J, with 12 bases between the two ends. The CDR3: CASSFPPGEDTQYF. CDR3 bases: TGTGCCAGCAGTTTCCCCCCAGGGGAAGATACGCAGTATTTT.

To note about this clonotype: A read error is possible here, since a much larger clone lies one base away. The chain combines TRBV27 with TRBJ2-5; a possible D gene is TRBD1 (6 bases). V lost 6 bases and J 5 bases, leaving 16 bases between the germline ends. There are 14 residues in the CDR3. Germline V lookup: CDR1 MNHEY, CDR2 SMNVEV (reference sequence). This CDR3 is CASRHTGSSETQYF. In nucleotides, the CDR3 is TGTGCCAGCAGACATACAGGGAGCTCGGAGACCCAGTACTTC.

This clonotype showed up just a few times. The rearrangement links TRBV30 to TRBJ2-4; TRBD2 agrees at 8 bases. This CDR3 region has 16 residues. Germline V lookup: CDR1 GTSNPN, CDR2 SVGIG (reference sequence). The V segment lost 0 bases and the J segment 6 bases; nucleotides outside the gene matches: 10. The CDR3 DNA sequence: TGTGCCTGGAGTGTATCAGCGGGGGCGCGTATAAACATTCAGTACTTC. It codes for CAWSVSAGARINIQYF.

In its sample, this clonotype was seen many times. This rearrangement joins TRBV30 to TRBJ2-1; D tentatively reads TRBD1 or TRBD2 (5 bases each). Germline V gene lookup returns CDR1 GTSNPN and CDR2 SVGIG (reference sequence). This CDR3 is 15 amino acids long. V lost 2 bases and J 0 bases, leaving 11 bases between the germline ends. CDR3 nucleotides: TGTGCCTGGAGTAAGGGACCGGTCTCCTACAATGAGCAGTTCTTC. Translated: CAWSKGPVSYNEQFF.

The sample holds many counts of this clonotype. The chain carries TRBV28 and TRBJ2-1; 8 bases are a match to TRBD2. V shed 5 bases and J 3 bases; nucleotides not matched to a gene: 3. The CDR3 is made up of 14 amino acids. Germline CDR1 MDHEN, CDR2 SYDVKM. The CDR3 spells CASSSGSGYNEQFF. The CDR3 bases are TGTGCCAGCAGTAGCGGGAGTGGCTACAATGAGCAGTTCTTC.

The sample holds many counts of this clonotype. The rearrangement joins TRBV2 to TRBJ2-3, with no clear D. CDR1 SNHLY and CDR2 FYNNEI come from the germline V gene. The V and J ends lost 6 bases and 6 bases respectively, with 19 bases between them. The CDR3 runs to 15 residues. In DNA, the CDR3 is TGTGCCAGCAGACGACCGGGCGCTACCGGGGATACGCAGTATTTT. Translating gives CASRRPGATGDTQYF.

This clonotype came up a few times. This CDR3 reads CTPSRGGDTDTQYF. The CDR3 nucleotides are TGCACTCCGTCCCGGGGAGGAGACACAGATACGCAGTATTTT. J is TRBJ2-3 and V is TRBV20-1, with a weak D call TRBD2 (6 bases). Germline values: CDR1 DFQATT, CDR2 SNEGSKA (reference sequence). The CDR3 runs to 14 residues.

There are many counts of this clonotype. The genes are TRBV2 and TRBJ2-7, with a tentative D call TRBD2 (5 bases). V lost 7 bases and J lost 1, with 17 bases in between. This CDR3 spans 15 amino acids. The germline V gene has CDR1 SNHLY and CDR2 FYNNEI. The CDR3 DNA is TGTGCCAGCACCCTAGTAGGACGGGGTTCCTACGAGCAGTACTTC. Translation gives CASTLVGRGSYEQYF.

Many counts were recorded for this clonotype. CDR3 protein: CASSRITLNTEAFF. For the CDR3, the DNA is TGTGCCAGCAGTCGGATCACCTTGAACACTGAAGCTTTCTTT. The chain employs TRBV2 and TRBJ1-1, with unresolved D. The V gene lost 5 bases and the J gene lost 0 bases, with 10 bases spanning the gap. The germline gives CDR1 SNHLY, CDR2 FYNNEI. This CDR3 has 14 amino acids.

CDR3 sequence reads: CASSQGRTSGKVGSYNEQFF. The CDR3, as DNA: TGTGCCAGCAGCCAGGGGCGGACTAGCGGGAAGGTGGGCTCCTACAATGAGCAGTTCTTC. V is TRBV12-3 or TRBV12-4 and J is TRBJ2-1; the match to TRBD2 covers 12 bases. Trimming cost V 6 bases and J 0 bases; bases outside gene matches: 15. The CDR3 runs 20 residues.

This rearrangement joins TRBV20-1 to TRBJ2-1, with 14 bases matching TRBD2. V was clipped by 8 bases and J by 0 bases; unmatched bases: 6. The CDR3 is 16 amino acids. Germline assignment: CDR1 DFQATT and CDR2 SNEGSKA (reference sequence). DNA for the CDR3: TGCAGTTATAAGACTAGCGGGAGGGGCTCCTACAATGAGCAGTTCTTC. Encoded protein: CSYKTSGRGSYNEQFF.

The sample holds a few counts of this clonotype. The chain links TRBV10-3 to TRBJ1-1; unclear D gene. Trimming cost V 0 bases and J 0 bases, with 14 bases left between them. The germline gives CDR1 ENHRY, CDR2 SYGVKD. The CDR3 consists of 17 residues. The CDR3 here is CAISESIGLGMNTEAFF. The CDR3 nucleotides read TGTGCCATCAGTGAGTCGATCGGGCTGGGAATGAACACTGAAGCTTTCTTT.

Regarding this clonotype: Since a much larger clone is just one base distant, this may be a read error. The chain has TRBV11-3 and TRBJ2-2; TRBD2 agrees at 8 bases. The germline V gene has CDR1 SGHNT and CDR2 YENEEA. The CDR3 has 18 residues. CDR3 loop: CASSLGLTSGSNTGGLFF. In DNA form, the CDR3 reads TGTGCCAGCAGCTTAGGACTCACTAGCGGTTCGAACACCGGGGGGCTGTTTTTT.

J is TRBJ2-3 and V is TRBV28; tentative D call: TRBD2 (5 bases). This CDR3 contains 15 residues. V was shortened by 1 base and J by 4 bases, with 12 bases between the two germline ends. The V gene's germline CDR1 is MDHEN and CDR2 SYDVKM. The CDR3, as DNA: TGTGCCAGCAGTTTATATGCTAGCCCCCCAGATACGCAGTATTTT. Its protein is CASSLYASPPDTQYF.

There are a few counts of this clonotype. The chain has TRBV28 and TRBJ1-1; no clear D gene. V was pared by 6 bases and J by 9 bases, with 5 bases between. CDR1 MDHEN and CDR2 SYDVKM come from the germline V gene. CDR3 length equals 9 residues. CDR3 in amino acids: CASRPQAFF. CDR3 bases: TGTGCCAGCAGACCTCAAGCTTTCTTT.

At least ten counts were recorded for this clonotype. The rearrangement uses TRBV7-2 and TRBJ2-7; possible D gene TRBD2, 5 bases. The CDR3 sequence is 15 residues long. Trimming left V 1 base short and J 4 bases short, with 14 bases between. The V gene's germline CDR1 is SGHTA and CDR2 FQGNSA. The CDR3 region has the DNA TGTGCCAGCAGCTTAGGGCTTTCTAGCCCGTACGAGCAGTACTTC. Residues: CASSLGLSSPYEQYF.